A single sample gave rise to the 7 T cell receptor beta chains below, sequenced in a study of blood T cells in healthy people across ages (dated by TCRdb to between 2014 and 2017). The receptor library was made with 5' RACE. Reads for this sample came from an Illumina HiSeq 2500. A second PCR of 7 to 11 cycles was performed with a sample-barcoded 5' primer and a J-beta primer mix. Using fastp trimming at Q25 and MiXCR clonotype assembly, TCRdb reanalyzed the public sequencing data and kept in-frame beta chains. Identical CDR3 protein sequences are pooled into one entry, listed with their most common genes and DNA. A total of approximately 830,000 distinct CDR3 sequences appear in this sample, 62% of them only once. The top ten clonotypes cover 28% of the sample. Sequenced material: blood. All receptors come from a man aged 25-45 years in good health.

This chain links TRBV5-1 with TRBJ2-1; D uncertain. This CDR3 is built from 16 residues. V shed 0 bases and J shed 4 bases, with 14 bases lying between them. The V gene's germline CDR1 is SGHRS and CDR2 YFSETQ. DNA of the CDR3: TGCGCCAGCAGCTTGGGGTCTTTAGGGTTATACAATGAGCAGTTCTTC. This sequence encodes CASSLGSLGLYNEQFF.

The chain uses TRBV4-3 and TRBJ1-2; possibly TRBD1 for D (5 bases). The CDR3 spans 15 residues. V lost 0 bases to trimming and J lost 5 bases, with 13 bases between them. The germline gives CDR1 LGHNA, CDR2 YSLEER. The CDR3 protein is CASSQDEARVYGYTF. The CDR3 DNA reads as TGCGCCAGCAGCCAAGATGAGGCCAGGGTTTATGGCTACACCTTC.

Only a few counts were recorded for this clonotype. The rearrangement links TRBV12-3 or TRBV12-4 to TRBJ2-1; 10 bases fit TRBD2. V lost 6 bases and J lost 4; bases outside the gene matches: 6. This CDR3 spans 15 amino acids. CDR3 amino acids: CASRKLAGGYNEQFF. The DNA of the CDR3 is TGTGCCAGCAGAAAATTAGCGGGGGGATACAATGAGCAGTTCTTC.

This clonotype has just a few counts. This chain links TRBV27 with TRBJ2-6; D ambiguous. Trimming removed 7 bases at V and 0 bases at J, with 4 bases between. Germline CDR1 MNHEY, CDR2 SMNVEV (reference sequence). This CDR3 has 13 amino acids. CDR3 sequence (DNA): TGTGCCAGCAAACCCTCTGGGGCCAACGTCCTGACTTTC. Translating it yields CASKPSGANVLTF.

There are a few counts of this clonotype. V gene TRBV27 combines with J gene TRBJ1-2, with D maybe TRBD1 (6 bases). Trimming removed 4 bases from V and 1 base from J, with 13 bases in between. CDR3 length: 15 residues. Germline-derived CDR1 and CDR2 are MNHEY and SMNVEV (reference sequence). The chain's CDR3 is CASSSQGRLNYGYTF. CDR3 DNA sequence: TGTGCCAGCAGTTCTCAGGGGCGCCTTAACTATGGCTACACCTTC.

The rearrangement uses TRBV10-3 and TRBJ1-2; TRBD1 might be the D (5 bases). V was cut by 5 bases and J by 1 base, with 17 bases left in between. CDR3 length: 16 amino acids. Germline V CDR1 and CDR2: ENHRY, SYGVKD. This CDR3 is CAISQGATTSNYGYTF. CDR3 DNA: TGTGCCATCAGTCAAGGGGCAACCACAAGTAACTATGGCTACACCTTC.

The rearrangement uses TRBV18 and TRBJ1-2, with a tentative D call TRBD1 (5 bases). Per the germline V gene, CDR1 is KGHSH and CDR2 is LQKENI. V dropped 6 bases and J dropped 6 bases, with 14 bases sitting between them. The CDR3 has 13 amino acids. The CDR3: CASSLSRGNGYTF. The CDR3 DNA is TGTGCCAGCTCGCTATCGAGGGGAAATGGCTACACCTTC.